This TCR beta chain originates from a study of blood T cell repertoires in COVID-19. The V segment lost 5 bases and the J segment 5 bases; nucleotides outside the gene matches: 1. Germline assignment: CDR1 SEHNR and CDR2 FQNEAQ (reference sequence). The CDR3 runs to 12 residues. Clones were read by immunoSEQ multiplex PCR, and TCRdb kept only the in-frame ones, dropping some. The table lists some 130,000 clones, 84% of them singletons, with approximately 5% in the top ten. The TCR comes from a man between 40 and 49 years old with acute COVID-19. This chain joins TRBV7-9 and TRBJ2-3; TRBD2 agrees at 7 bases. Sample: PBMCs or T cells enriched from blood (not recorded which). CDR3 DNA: TGTGCCAGCAGCCCGGGAGGAGATACGCAGTATTTT. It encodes CASSPGGDTQYF.